This is a list of T cell receptor beta chains from one sample in a study of cytomegalovirus exposure and HLA in healthy donors. Method: immunoSEQ multiplex PCR; TCRdb's copy keeps in-frame clones and lacks some. The repertoire consists of 160,000 or so clones, with 85% occurring once and the leading ten covering approximately 2%. Sequencing used PBMCs. Receptors were obtained from a man younger than 40 in good health and CMV-seropositive. CDR3s include the opening cysteine and the closing phenylalanine or tryptophan. D genes are given only for firm matches. A clone size is listed for some rows: how often the clone was seen (once, few, many), or a class if it is expanded.

clone_size	v_call	d_call	j_call	cdr3_nt	cdr3_aa
-	TRBV7-6	-	TRBJ1-4	TGTGCCAGCAGCCCCCAGGGGCGGGCTAATGAAAAACTGTTTTTT	CASSPQGRANEKLFF
-	TRBV5-4	TRBD1	TRBJ2-5	TGTGCCAGCAGCGGGACAGGGGGCGAAGAGACCCAGTACTTC	CASSGTGGEETQYF
-	TRBV4-1	TRBD2	TRBJ2-2	TGCGCCAGCAGGGTAGCGGGGGGGCCCACCGGGGAGCTGTTTTTT	CASRVAGGPTGELFF
-	TRBV29-1	-	TRBJ1-1	TGCAGCGCCCTAGGCAGCTTCAGGAACACTGAAGCTTTCTTT	CSALGSFRNTEAFF
-	TRBV19	-	TRBJ2-2	TGTGCCAGTACCCCCCGTCACACCGGGGAGCTGTTTTTT	CASTPRHTGELFF
-	TRBV30	TRBD1	TRBJ1-4	TGTGCCTGTTGGGACAGTTCGAATGAAAAACTGTTTTTT	CACWDSSNEKLFF
-	TRBV7-2	-	TRBJ2-7	TGTGCCAGCAGCTTAGGAGGGGGGGCTGGGTACGAGCAGTACTTC	CASSLGGGAGYEQYF
-	TRBV5-1	TRBD1	TRBJ1-2	TGCGCCAGCAGCCCCGGGACAGGGGAGCCCTATGGCTACACCTTC	CASSPGTGEPYGYTF
-	TRBV2	-	TRBJ2-3	TGTGCCAGCCATGAGGGGGACACCCTCCGGGATACGCAGTATTTT	CASHEGDTLRDTQYF
-	TRBV6-8	-	TRBJ2-7	TGTGCCAGCAGTTACTCGCTAGTCTCTTGCAGCGAGCAGTACTTC	CASSYSLVSCSEQYF
-	TRBV7-2	-	TRBJ2-1	TGTGCCAGCAGCTTAGTGGTTGGGCAGGACAATGAGCAGTTCTTC	CASSLVVGQDNEQFF
-	TRBV27	-	TRBJ1-2	TGTGCCAGCAGTTTATCCGGGAGCGCTTATGGCTACACCTTC	CASSLSGSAYGYTF
once	TRBV27	-	TRBJ2-7	TGTGCCAGCGAATCCAGGGACACCTACGAGCAGTACTTC	CASESRDTYEQYF
-	TRBV12-5	-	TRBJ1-1	TGTGCTAGTGGTTTGTATGGGGGGTTGTACACTGAAGCTTTCTTT	CASGLYGGLYTEAFF
few	TRBV5-1	TRBD1	TRBJ1-5	TGCGCCAGCAGCTTGGACAGGGGAGGCCAGCCCCAGCATTTT	CASSLDRGGQPQHF
-	TRBV15	TRBD2	TRBJ2-3	TGTGCCACCAGCAGGACGCTAGCGGGGGCCGAGGCAGATACGCAGTATTTT	CATSRTLAGAEADTQYF
once	TRBV2	-	TRBJ2-5	TGTGCCAGCGGGCACGAGAGCCAAGAGACCCAGTACTTC	CASGHESQETQYF
-	TRBV4-3	TRBD1	TRBJ2-5	TGCGCCAGCAGCCAAGAGGTAAGGGACAGCCAAGAGACCCAGTACTTC	CASSQEVRDSQETQYF
few	TRBV7-2	TRBD2	TRBJ2-5	TGTGCCAGCAGCTCCGGACTAGCGGGCGGGGAAGAGACCCAGTACTTC	CASSSGLAGGEETQYF
-	TRBV12-5	-	TRBJ1-1	TGTGCTAGTGGTCCGCGACAGGAGAACACTGAAGCTTTCTTT	CASGPRQENTEAFF
many	TRBV18	-	TRBJ1-2	TGTGCCAGCTCACCAACGACACTTAACGACAACTATGGCTACACCTTC	CASSPTTLNDNYGYTF
-	TRBV5-1	TRBD1	TRBJ1-5	TGCGCCAGCAGCTTAGGGACAGGGGGCGGGTTCCAGCCCCAGCATTTT	CASSLGTGGGFQPQHF
few	TRBV13	TRBD2	TRBJ2-7	TGTGCCAGCAGCTTACGCGGGGGGCGGGTCGGGGAGTACTTC	CASSLRGGRVGEYF
-	TRBV5-1	TRBD1	TRBJ2-7	TGCGCCAGCAGCTTGGGGACAGGGTACGAGCAGTACTTC	CASSLGTGYEQYF
-	TRBV5-1	TRBD1	TRBJ2-7	TGCGCCAGCAGCTCCGGGACAGCCTCTACGGAGCAGTACTTC	CASSSGTASTEQYF
once	TRBV6-5	-	TRBJ1-2	TGTGCCAGCAGTTACGGACAGAGAGCTTATGGCTACACCTTC	CASSYGQRAYGYTF
few	TRBV5-1	-	TRBJ2-7	TGCGCCAGCAGCTTGGAGGCCGGGAGCTCCTACGAGCAGTACTTC	CASSLEAGSSYEQYF
-	TRBV5-8	TRBD2	TRBJ2-5	TGTGCCAGCAGCCTCCTCGGACTAGCGGGGGCTGACGTCCGAGAGACCCAGTACTTC	CASSLLGLAGADVRETQYF
-	TRBV10-1	-	TRBJ2-7	TGCGCCAGCAGTGAGTCGAACAGCACCTACGAGCAGTACTTC	CASSESNSTYEQYF
-	TRBV6-4	TRBD1	TRBJ2-2	TGTGCCAGCAGTGTCGGGACAGCCGGGGAGCTGTTTTTT	CASSVGTAGELFF
once	TRBV13	-	TRBJ2-5	TGTGCCAGCAGCCCGAGACTAGTGGGGGAGACCCAGTACTTC	CASSPRLVGETQYF
-	TRBV7-6	TRBD2	TRBJ2-7	TGTGCCAGCAGCTTGGGTAGGACTAGCCCCCCCGACGAGCAGTACTTC	CASSLGRTSPPDEQYF
-	TRBV6-5	TRBD1	TRBJ1-2	TGTGCCAGCAGTTATTCCGGGACAGGGGTTGGCTACACCTTC	CASSYSGTGVGYTF
-	TRBV10-1	TRBD1	TRBJ2-1	TGCGCCAGCAGTGAGTCCGGGACAGGGAACAATGAGCAGTTCTTC	CASSESGTGNNEQFF
-	TRBV11-2	-	TRBJ1-1	TGTGCCAGCAGCTTTCCACAGCTGAACACTGAAGCTTTCTTT	CASSFPQLNTEAFF
-	TRBV5-1	-	TRBJ1-1	TGCGCCAGCAGCGTCCAACAGGGAAACACTGAAGCTTTCTTT	CASSVQQGNTEAFF
-	TRBV9	-	TRBJ1-1	-	CASSVGVGATTFF
few	TRBV15	TRBD1	TRBJ1-5	TGTGCCACCAGCGGAGCCCAGGGGGCGCTGAGCAATCAGCCCCAGCATTTT	CATSGAQGALSNQPQHF
once	TRBV19	TRBD2	TRBJ2-5	TGTGCCACGCAACCTAGCGGGGGGGCGGGAGAGACCCAGTACTTC	CATQPSGGAGETQYF
-	TRBV11-3	TRBD1	TRBJ2-5	TGTGCCAGCAACCAGGGGGTGTTAGAGACCCAGTACTTC	CASNQGVLETQYF
-	TRBV6-6	-	TRBJ2-2	TGTGCCAGCAGTTACTCGTCGGGTGAGGCCGGGGAGCTGTTTTTT	CASSYSSGEAGELFF
once	TRBV18	-	TRBJ2-3	TGTGCCAGCTCACCCATAGGGGCAGGGGCGACAGATACGCAGTATTTT	CASSPIGAGATDTQYF
once	TRBV23-1	-	TRBJ1-3	TGCGCCAGTCCAAGGAGGGGCTCTGGAAACACCATATATTTT	CASPRRGSGNTIYF
once	TRBV19	TRBD1	TRBJ2-7	TGTGCCAGTAGCCCCCGGGACAGGGCTACCTACGAGCAGTACTTC	CASSPRDRATYEQYF
few	TRBV10-3	-	TRBJ2-2	TGTGCCATCAGACAGGAGATAAGGAACACCGGGGAGCTGTTTTTT	CAIRQEIRNTGELFF
-	TRBV2	TRBD1	TRBJ1-2	TGTGCCAGCAGTGAAACTGCCGGACAGGGCTATGGCTACACCTTC	CASSETAGQGYGYTF
-	TRBV19	TRBD1	TRBJ1-1	TGTGCCAGTAGTATTAGGCAGGGGGTTAGTGAAGCTTTCTTT	CASSIRQGVSEAFF
-	TRBV5-1	-	TRBJ2-5	TGCGCCAGCAGCTCCGACAGTTATGAGACCCAGTACTTC	CASSSDSYETQYF